This T cell receptor (beta chain) was observed in a study of vaccination and CD4 T cells after COVID-19 (dated by TCRdb to between 2022 and 2023). At the level of the whole study: Six males and four females were included in the convalescent cohort, with two Hispanic individuals, seven Caucasians, two Asians and one multiracial person represented. Two doses of either the Pfizer-BioNTech BNT162b2 vaccine (n=8) or the Moderna mRNA-1273 vaccine (n=2) were administered to participants. Post-COVID blood samples from convalescent patients were collected a median of around 110 days after diagnosis, with a range of roughly 30 to 170 days. Post-vaccine blood samples were taken a median of around 70 days after the second vaccine dose, with a range of about 13 to 250 days. Overlapping spike peptide pools from SARS-CoV-2 and from the common cold coronaviruses HCoV-NL63, HCoV-OC43 and HCoV-229E were used as culture stimuli. Control cultures received a CEFX viral epitope pool as the positive control, an HIV-1 Nef peptide pool as the negative control, or no peptide. The spike-specific CD4+ TCR repertoire was compared before and after mRNA vaccination in about nine COVID-19 convalescent patients and a handful of infection-naive healthy vaccine recipients. In an earlier paper using these donors, memory CD4+ T cell crossreactivity between SARS-CoV-2 and common cold coronavirus spike proteins was assessed at the TCR clonotype level.

Interpreted using the paper, the treatment or condition label stands for: roughly ten-day PBMC culture with coronavirus spike peptide pools or control peptides (ViraFEST assay). CD4+ T cells from unexposed donors were collected before the COVID-19 pandemic (2011-2018). The ViraFEST assay, used in the study, expanded antigen-specific T cells with peptide pools and then identified the expanded clonotypes through TCR sequencing. Each well held two million PBMCs cultured with around 10 ug/ml peptide pools in IMDM containing around 5.5% human AB serum and 9 to 10 IU/ml IL-2. On days 3 and 7, half of the culture medium was replaced with fresh IL-2-containing medium. CD4+ T cells were isolated after approximately ten days of culture through negative selection using the EasySep CD4+ T cell isolation kit. Unexposed donor CD4+ T cells were tested for reactivity to SARS-CoV-2 S and N and four common cold coronavirus spike pools, as cell number allowed. PBMCs were separated from whole blood using Ficoll-Paque Plus gradient centrifugation and then either used fresh or cryopreserved at -140C. Each culture condition was generally run in triplicate wells. The leukapheresis product used for the unexposed donors was purchased from a commercial source.

Trimming takes 6 bases off V and 10 bases off J; junction bases not matched to a gene: 7. From a lookup of the germline V gene, CDR1 and CDR2 are MNHNS and SASEGT. Taken from cysteine to phenylalanine, the CDR3 has 13 residues. Only the CDR3 region is kept as DNA, spanning 39 bases read in frame from base 1. A remark on this clonotype: This clone's antigen is unknown. Base qualities are not at hand, and no much larger clone is one base apart.

The protocol used for the library was PCR. DNA from cultured CD4+ T cells was subjected to TCR sequencing with the Oncomine TCR Beta short-read assay at the Johns Hopkins FTIC core. Genomic DNA was extracted from the cultured CD4+ T cells with the QIAamp micro DNA kit. Oncomine TCR Beta libraries from cultured CD4+ T cells were pooled with unique dual indexes and sequenced on an Illumina iSeq 100. The original methods were these. Non-productive sequences were filtered out, and CDR3s that did not start with C, did not end with F or W, or were shorter than 7 amino acids were discarded. Antigen-specific clonotypes were identified using the MANAFEST web application through comparison of peptide-stimulated wells with reference and other culture wells. To be called positive, a clone needed an FDR below 0.05, an odds ratio above 5, and a productive frequency above 0.1% in at least two of three replicate wells. Cross-reactive clonotypes were defined as significantly expanded in both SARS-CoV-2 spike wells and at least one common cold coronavirus spike condition. Similarity between CDR3 sequences was evaluated in R version 3.6.1 using Levenshtein distances (stringdist) and unrooted phylogenetic trees (ape). The public reads were run again by TCRdb, first through fastp at Q25 and then through MiXCR, and only productive beta chains were kept. Each CDR3 protein appears once, grouped with its most common genes and DNA. These V and J calls originate from TCRdb's pipeline instead of the authors' own analysis. This sample lists a few thousand distinct CDR3 sequences; around 26% were detected once. The leading ten clones occupy approximately 48% of the sample.

Overall results and qualifications from the work: Nearly all vaccine-specific clones in convalescent patients (304 of 307) were mono-reactive for SARS-CoV-2 spike rather than cross-reactive with common cold coronaviruses. Although the median number of SARS-CoV-2-reactive clonotypes went up from some 23 after infection to some 40 after vaccination, the increase was not significant. Relatively few convalescent patients were included in the study, and early timepoints after natural infection were not analyzed. In convalescent patients, a median roughly 85% of post-vaccine SARS-CoV-2-reactive clones were detected only after vaccination, and vaccine-specific priming was suggested by this finding.

This TCR came from a human donor in good health. The sequencing input was CD4+ T cells from blood, cultured in vitro. In this chain, TRBV6-1 is recombined with TRBJ2-1; 9 middle bases align to TRBD1. The CDR3 loop reads CASRLTGGHEQFF. The nucleotides read TGTGCCAGCAGGCTTACAGGGGGCCACGAGCAGTTCTTC.